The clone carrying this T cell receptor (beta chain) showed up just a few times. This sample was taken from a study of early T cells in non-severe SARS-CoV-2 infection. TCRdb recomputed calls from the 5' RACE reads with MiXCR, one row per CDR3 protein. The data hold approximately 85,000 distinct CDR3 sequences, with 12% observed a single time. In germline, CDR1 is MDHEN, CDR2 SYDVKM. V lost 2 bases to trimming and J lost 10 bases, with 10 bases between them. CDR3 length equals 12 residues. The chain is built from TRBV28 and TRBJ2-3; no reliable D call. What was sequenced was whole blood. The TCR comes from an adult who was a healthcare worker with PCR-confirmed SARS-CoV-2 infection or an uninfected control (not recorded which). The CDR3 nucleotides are TGTGCCAGCAGTTTAGGTGGGCATGCGCAGTATTTT. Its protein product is CASSLGGHAQYF.